The 3 T cell receptor beta chains reported below all come from one sample, sequenced in a study of identical twins (dated by TCRdb to 2015 to 2016). Libraries were constructed by 5' RACE. Sequencer: Illumina HiSeq 2000. Through fastp at Q25 and MiXCR, TCRdb rebuilt clones from the public reads, retaining in-frame beta chains. Rows matching on CDR3 protein sequence are summarized as one entry with the most common DNA and genes. This sample gives a few hundred thousand distinct CDR3 sequences in total; about 8.1% of them show up just once. Of the sample, roughly 2% falls within the top ten clones. These data were also reused for a study on yellow fever vaccine responses in identical twins.

Sequenced input: memory (CD45RO+) T cells sorted from blood. Per the publication, the cell subset or site label means: CD45RO+ enriched T cells. These receptors all come from a woman aged 18-29 years in good health.

In regard to this clonotype: One base away lies a much larger clone, so this may be a sequencing read error. This sequence joins TRBV3-1 and TRBJ2-7, with D unresolved. Looked up from germline, CDR1 is LGHDT and CDR2 is YNNKEL (reference sequence). The CDR3 runs to 12 residues. The V and J ends lost 2 bases and 8 bases respectively, with 10 bases between them. The CDR3, as DNA: TGTGCCAGCAGCCAAACATCCAGCCAGCAGTACTTC. Translated: CASSQTSSQQYF.

This clonotype was counted at least ten times. Here the CDR3 DNA reads TGTGCCAGCAGCATCAAGGGGTACACTGAAGCTTTCTTT. Translated, it gives CASSIKGYTEAFF. The chain couples TRBV3-1 to TRBJ1-1; TRBD1 is a possible D gene (5 bases). CDR1 is LGHDT, CDR2 YNNKEL, per germline (reference sequence). With 5 bases removed from V and 3 bases from J, the gap between germline ends came to 10 bases. CDR3 size: 13 residues.

This clonotype has a count of ten or more. CDR3 DNA sequence: TGTGCCAGCAGCCAAGCCTCCCGGAAGAACACTGAAGCTTTCTTT. Encoded protein: CASSQASRKNTEAFF. The chain recombines TRBV3-1 with TRBJ1-1; D gene uncertain. V was shortened by 1 base and J by 1 base, with 10 bases between the two germline ends. CDR1 LGHDT and CDR2 YNNKEL come from the germline V gene (reference sequence). The CDR3 spans 15 residues.